Shown below are 29 T cell receptor beta chains from a single sample sequenced in a study of neurological immune-mediated disorders. TCRdb used MiXCR to reprocess the 5' RACE reads, holding one entry per CDR3 protein. This table has tens of thousands of distinct CDR3 sequences, roughly an eighth appearing once. Time point noted: longitudinal time-point 1 (baseline). The material sequenced was PBMCs. Receptor source: a female donor with HTLV-1-associated myelopathy (HAM/TSP).

This clonotype was recorded at least ten times. The V call is TRBV6-6, the J call TRBJ1-3; 7 bases match TRBD1. This CDR3 spans 15 amino acids. Germline CDR1 reads MNHNY; CDR2 reads SVGAGI (reference sequence). V was pared by 7 bases and J by 2 bases, with 8 bases of the junction left unmatched. The CDR3 DNA follows: TGTGCCAGCAATACAGGGGCAGGAACTGGAAACACCATATATTTT. This codes for CASNTGAGTGNTIYF.

This clonotype came up many times. The CDR3 region is CASSVSGNYNSPLHF. CDR3 nucleotide sequence: TGTGCCAGCAGTGTCTCAGGGAACTATAATTCACCCCTCCACTTT. The chain has TRBV12-3 or TRBV12-4 and TRBJ1-6, with D perhaps matching TRBD1 (5 bases). Trimming stripped 5 bases from V and 3 bases from J, with 11 bases between. The CDR3 loop spans 15 amino acids.

This clonotype was counted many times. The gene calls are TRBV6-5 and TRBJ1-1; D not resolved. CDR1 and CDR2 from the germline V gene are MNHEY and SVGAGI. The CDR3 contains 13 residues. V shed 7 bases and J shed 4 bases, with 13 bases lying between them. This CDR3 reads CASIPPTGTEAFF. CDR3 in DNA: TGTGCCAGCATCCCCCCTACTGGCACTGAAGCTTTCTTT.

Ten or more counts support this clonotype. This chain uses TRBV15 with TRBJ1-5; tentatively, D is TRBD1 (6 bases). The CDR3 consists of 18 residues. Germline loops: CDR1 LNHNV, CDR2 YYDKDF (reference sequence). The V and J ends lost 0 bases and 2 bases respectively, with 17 bases between them. The CDR3 is CATSRERGDRFGNQPQHF. The CDR3 nucleotides read TGTGCCACCAGCAGAGAAAGGGGAGACAGGTTTGGCAATCAGCCCCAGCATTTT.

This clonotype came up many times. The chain links TRBV7-9 to TRBJ2-1; 8 nucleotides align to TRBD2. Germline V gives CDR1 SEHNR, CDR2 FQNEAQ (reference sequence). This CDR3 is built from 12 residues. V was pared by 5 bases and J by 14 bases, with 8 bases of the junction left unmatched. In nucleotides, the CDR3 is TGTGCCAGCAGCCCGGGCGGGGGGCGAAAGTTCTTC. It yields the protein CASSPGGGRKFF.

This clonotype was recorded many times. The rearrangement joins TRBV27 to TRBJ2-7, with D unclear. CDR1 and CDR2 from the germline V gene are MNHEY and SMNVEV (reference sequence). Trimming cost V 7 bases and J 1 base, with 20 bases left between them. The CDR3 contains 16 residues. CDR3 in DNA: TGTGCCAGCATGTTAGGCCGGGCCTCCGGGTCCTACGAGCAGTACTTC. Protein product: CASMLGRASGSYEQYF.

This clonotype was counted at least ten times. The CDR3 is CASSLALGTANEQFF. The CDR3 region has the DNA TGCGCCAGCAGCTTGGCCTTGGGGACAGCCAATGAGCAGTTCTTC. The rearrangement joins TRBV5-1 to TRBJ2-1; 7 bases agree with TRBD1. This CDR3 spans 15 amino acids. V lost 0 bases to trimming and J lost 6 bases; unmatched junction nucleotides: 6. CDR1 and CDR2 from the germline V gene are SGHRS and YFSETQ.

This clonotype has at least ten counts. CDR3 sequence reads: CASSLGQLGTDTQYF. The CDR3, as DNA: TGCGCCAGCAGCCTGGGACAATTAGGCACAGATACGCAGTATTTT. This rearrangement joins TRBV5-1 to TRBJ2-3, with D perhaps TRBD1 (6 bases). V dropped 4 bases and J dropped 1 base, with 13 bases sitting between them. Germline-derived CDR1 and CDR2 are SGHRS and YFSETQ. CDR3 length: 15 residues.

This clonotype was picked up many times. The chain joins TRBV7-9 to TRBJ1-2; 10 bases match TRBD1. Germline CDR1 SEHNR, CDR2 FQNEAQ (reference sequence). Germline trimming cut 5 bases from V and 6 bases from J; bases unmatched to any gene: 9. The CDR3 loop spans 15 amino acids. CDR3 residues: CASSPRQGAANGYTF. CDR3 DNA sequence: TGTGCCAGCAGCCCGAGACAGGGGGCGGCGAATGGCTACACCTTC. Based on the CDR3 plus reference TRBV7-9 and TRBJ1-2, the full variable domain is DTGVSQNPRHKITKRGQNVTFRCDPISEHNRLYWYRQTLGQGPEFLTYFQNEAQLEKSRLLSDRFSAERPKGSFSTLEIQRTEQGDSAMYLCASSPRQGAANGYTFGSGTRLTVV.

This clonotype was detected many times. V usage is TRBV30 and J usage is TRBJ2-7; TRBD1 agrees at 8 bases. The ends lost 0 bases at V and 2 bases at J; junction bases unmatched: 6. The CDR3 covers 15 residues. Germline CDR1 GTSNPN, CDR2 SVGIG (reference sequence). This chain's CDR3 is CAWSVGTGDAYEQYF. CDR3 bases: TGTGCCTGGAGTGTAGGGACAGGAGATGCCTACGAGCAGTACTTC. Full variable domain (outside the CDR3, taken from reference TRBV30 and TRBJ2-7): SQTIHQWPATLVQPVGSPLSLECTVEGTSNPNLYWYRQAAGRGLQLLFYSVGIGQISSEVPQNLSASRPQDRQFILSSKKLLLSDSGFYLCAWSVGTGDAYEQYFGPGTRLTVT.

This clonotype came up many times. This chain connects TRBV29-1 to TRBJ2-1, with D possibly matching TRBD2 (5 bases). The V gene's germline CDR1 is SQVTM and CDR2 ANQGSEA. V was trimmed by 6 bases and J by 0 bases, leaving 15 bases between them. This CDR3 comprises 15 residues. The CDR3 bases are TGCAGCGTCTCGGACGGAGGAAGCTCCTACAATGAGCAGTTCTTC. It encodes CSVSDGGSSYNEQFF.

This clonotype was counted at least ten times. V usage is TRBV28 and J usage is TRBJ2-2; the D gene is possibly TRBD2 (5 bases). Trimming shortened V by 8 bases and J by 5 bases, and 24 bases separated the two germline ends. This CDR3 has 17 amino acids. Germline CDR1 is MDHEN and CDR2 is SYDVKM. CDR3: CASARRVLLRVTGELFF. Written as DNA, the CDR3 is TGTGCCAGCGCCCGGCGGGTCCTTCTACGTGTTACCGGGGAGCTGTTTTTT.

The chain combines TRBV11-2 with TRBJ1-1; D gene unclear. CDR1 and CDR2 (germline): SGHAT, FQNNGV. The CDR3 consists of 13 residues. V was shortened by 2 bases and J by 2 bases, with 6 bases between the two germline ends. The CDR3 sequence is CASSLSVNTEAFF. CDR3 sequence (DNA): TGTGCCAGCAGCTTATCGGTCAACACTGAAGCTTTCTTT.

This clonotype turned up a few times. The chain links TRBV11-2 to TRBJ2-7; 9 bases line up with TRBD1. Germline V gene sequence: CDR1 SGHAT, CDR2 FQNNGV. Trimming cost V 4 bases and J 3 bases; bases outside gene matches: 4. The CDR3 runs to 14 residues. The CDR3: CASSSGQGIYEQYF. DNA of the CDR3: TGTGCCAGCAGCTCAGGACAGGGGATCTACGAGCAGTACTTC.

This clonotype turned up a few times. The CDR3 sequence: CASSESTTTEAFF. The DNA of the CDR3 is TGTGCCAGTAGTGAAAGCACGACCACTGAAGCTTTCTTT. The V gene is TRBV19, the J gene TRBJ1-1; D remains unclear. The CDR3 is made up of 13 amino acids. Trimming took 5 bases from V and 4 from J, leaving 11 bases between them. Germline V lookup: CDR1 LNHDA, CDR2 SQIVND (reference sequence).

This clonotype was counted ten times or more. V is TRBV12-3 or TRBV12-4 and J is TRBJ2-4, with 7 nucleotides matching TRBD2. This CDR3 comprises 15 residues. Trimming at V came to 6 bases and at J to 1 base, leaving 6 bases not matched to a gene. The CDR3, as DNA: TGTGCCAGCAGCCAACTGGGGGGGGCCAAAAACATTCAGTACTTC. Encoded protein: CASSQLGGAKNIQYF.

Many counts were recorded for this clonotype. The chain joins TRBV6-4 to TRBJ2-3; D not certain. The germline V gene encodes CDR1 MRHNA and CDR2 SNTAGT. This CDR3 has 14 amino acids. Trimming cost V 5 bases and J 2 bases, with 11 bases left between them. DNA for the CDR3: TGTGCCAGCAGTCCTGAGACCCACACAGATACGCAGTATTTT. Residues: CASSPETHTDTQYF.

This clonotype came up many times. DNA of the CDR3: TGTGCCAGCAGTAACCGGGGTAGCAATCAGCCCCAGCATTTT. It translates to CASSNRGSNQPQHF. The rearrangement uses TRBV2 and TRBJ1-5, with D unclear. The V end was cut by 5 bases, the J end by 0 bases, with 8 bases between. The germline CDR1 and CDR2 sequences are SNHLY and FYNNEI. There are 14 residues in the CDR3.

This clonotype was seen many times. The gene calls are TRBV3-1 and TRBJ2-1; 9 bases line up with TRBD2. This CDR3 spans 18 amino acids. Germline CDR1 reads LGHDT; CDR2 reads YNNKEL (reference sequence). With 0 bases clipped from V and 6 bases from J, the junction kept 12 bases outside the gene matches. The CDR3 DNA reads TGTGCCAGCAGCCAAGATCTTTTAAGGACTAGCGTGTTCAATGAGCAGTTCTTC. This encodes CASSQDLLRTSVFNEQFF.

The chain recombines TRBV5-1 with TRBJ1-1; D gene unclear. V was cut by 5 bases and J by 1 base, with 12 bases left in between. Germline V gene lookup returns CDR1 SGHRS and CDR2 YFSETQ. The CDR3 loop spans 14 amino acids. Written as DNA, the CDR3 is TGCGCCAGCAGGCCGAGGGCAGCGAACACTGAAGCTTTCTTT. Translating gives CASRPRAANTEAFF.

This clonotype was detected many times. The CDR3 DNA reads TGTGCCAGCAGTTTAAGGTGGGGTTACCAAGAGACCCAGTACTTC. Encoded protein: CASSLRWGYQETQYF. The chain couples TRBV12-3 or TRBV12-4 to TRBJ2-5; D remains unclear. The CDR3 runs 15 residues. The V end lost 2 bases, the J end lost 0 bases, and 10 bases lay between the germline ends.

This sequence joins TRBV6-2 or TRBV6-3 and TRBJ2-4; D unclear. Trimming took 4 bases from V and 9 from J, leaving 7 bases between them. In germline, CDR1 is MNHEY, CDR2 SVGEGT. The CDR3 is 11 residues long. Written as DNA, the CDR3 is TGTGCCAGCAGTTTTGGTATCATTCAGTACTTC. It is translated as CASSFGIIQYF.

Ten or more counts support this clonotype. V is TRBV3-1 and J is TRBJ2-3, with D perhaps matching TRBD2 (7 bases). V was clipped by 4 bases and J by 6 bases, with 17 bases between them. From germline, CDR1 is LGHDT and CDR2 YNNKEL (reference sequence). The CDR3 loop spans 15 amino acids. CDR3 DNA: TGTGCCAGCAGCCTGGCGTGGGGGGGGCTTGATACGCAGTATTTT. Translating it yields CASSLAWGGLDTQYF.

This clonotype was observed at least ten times. The J gene is TRBJ2-2, the V gene TRBV28; 8 bases line up with TRBD1. Per the germline V gene, CDR1 is MDHEN and CDR2 is SYDVKM. V was pared by 7 bases and J by 4 bases, with 8 bases of the junction left unmatched. This CDR3 spans 15 amino acids. For the CDR3, the DNA is TGTGCCAGCACCCTACGCAGGGGGCTCACCGGGGAGCTGTTTTTT. Translation: CASTLRRGLTGELFF.

Comment on this clonotype: A much larger clone differs from this one at a single base, so this may be a read error. The chain links TRBV5-1 to TRBJ2-1, with a possible D match to TRBD2 (6 bases). CDR3 length: 15 amino acids. V was shortened by 1 base and J by 9 bases, with 17 bases between the two germline ends. Germline V CDR1 and CDR2: SGHRS, YFSETQ. The CDR3, as DNA: TGCGCCAGCAGCTTGTTCCCTCGTGCGGGGATTGAGCAGTTCTTC. Encoded protein: CASSLFPRAGIEQFF.

This chain's CDR3 is CASSHARQGIGQPQHF. In DNA, the CDR3 is TGCGCCAGCAGCCACGCAAGACAGGGGATCGGACAGCCCCAGCATTTT. V and J are TRBV4-1 and TRBJ1-5; 8 nucleotides align to TRBD1. This CDR3 has 16 residues. Germline V gene lookup returns CDR1 MGHRA and CDR2 YSYEKL. J gave up 7 bases and V 3 bases, and 11 bases lay outside the gene matches.

This clonotype appeared many times. The chain combines TRBV10-3 with TRBJ2-3; 7 nucleotides agree with TRBD1. The CDR3 has 15 residues. Germline V lookup: CDR1 ENHRY, CDR2 SYGVKD. V was pared by 2 bases and J by 3 bases, with 5 bases of the junction left unmatched. The CDR3 DNA reads TGTGCCATCAGTGAGGGTAGGGGGCAGACAGATACGCAGTATTTT. Amino acids: CAISEGRGQTDTQYF.

The chain carries TRBV5-4 and TRBJ2-3; 14 bases line up with TRBD2. Trimming cost V 3 bases and J 5 bases; bases outside gene matches: 8. The length of the CDR3 is 17 residues. Per germline, CDR1 SGHNT and CDR2 YYREEE (reference sequence). As DNA, the CDR3 is TGTGCCAGCAGCTCCCGACTAGCGGGGGGGCCAGTAGATACGCAGTATTTT. It specifies CASSSRLAGGPVDTQYF.

This clonotype was observed at least ten times. The chain links TRBV12-3 or TRBV12-4 to TRBJ2-7, with a weak D call TRBD2 (6 bases). This CDR3 is built from 13 residues. Between the trimmed V and J ends, which lost 4 bases and 4 bases, there was a span of 11 bases. The CDR3 DNA is TGTGCCAGCAGTTGGGGGGATGGGTACGAGCAGTACTTC. It encodes CASSWGDGYEQYF.